This TCR beta chain derives from a study of T cells after yellow fever vaccination. General study results and limits: The secondary response peaked faster, at day 5 versus 15, but was weaker.

This clonotype was seen a handful of times. Its target is unknown. In TCRdb, the 5' RACE reads were re-called with MiXCR into one record per CDR3 protein. Of 400,000 to 650,000 distinct CDR3 sequences in the sample, about a fifth were seen once. Germline V gives CDR1 SEHNR, CDR2 FQNEAQ (reference sequence). J lost 6 bases, V lost 5 bases, and 7 bases had no gene match. The CDR3 runs to 15 residues. The receptor comes from a man between 18 and 35 years old who received the YFV17D yellow fever vaccine. This sequence joins TRBV7-9 and TRBJ1-6, with 7 bases identical to TRBD1. Sequenced here: PBMCs, sampled approximately 20 days after the first yellow fever vaccination. This CDR3 reads CASSAGQAANSPLHF. CDR3 in DNA: TGTGCCAGCAGCGCAGGACAGGCAGCTAATTCACCCCTCCACTTT.